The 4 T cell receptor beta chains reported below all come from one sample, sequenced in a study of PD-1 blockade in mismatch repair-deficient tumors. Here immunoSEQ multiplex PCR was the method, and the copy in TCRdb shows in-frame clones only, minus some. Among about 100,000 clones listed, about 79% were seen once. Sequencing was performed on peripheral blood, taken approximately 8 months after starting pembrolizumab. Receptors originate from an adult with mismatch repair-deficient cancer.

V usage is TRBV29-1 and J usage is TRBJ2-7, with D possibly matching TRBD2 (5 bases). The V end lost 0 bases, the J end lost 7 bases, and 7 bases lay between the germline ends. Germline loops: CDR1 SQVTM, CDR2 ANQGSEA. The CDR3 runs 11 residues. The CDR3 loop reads CSVEEGGEQYF. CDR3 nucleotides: TGCAGCGTTGAAGAAGGAGGAGAGCAGTACTTC.

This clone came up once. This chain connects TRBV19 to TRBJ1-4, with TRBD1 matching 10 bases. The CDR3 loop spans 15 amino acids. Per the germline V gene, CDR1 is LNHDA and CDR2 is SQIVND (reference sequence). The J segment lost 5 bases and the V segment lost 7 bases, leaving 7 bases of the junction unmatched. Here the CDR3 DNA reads TGTGCCAGTAACTCTGGGACAGGGGTGAATGAAAAACTGTTTTTT. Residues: CASNSGTGVNEKLFF.

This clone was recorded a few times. In DNA, the CDR3 is TGTGCCAGCAGCTTGATACAAATGAACACTGAAGCTTTCTTT. Translated: CASSLIQMNTEAFF. The chain uses TRBV5-5 and TRBJ1-1; D not resolved. This CDR3 spans 14 amino acids. Trimming cost V 1 base and J 0 bases, with 7 bases left between them. The germline V gene encodes CDR1 SGHKS and CDR2 YYEKEE (reference sequence).

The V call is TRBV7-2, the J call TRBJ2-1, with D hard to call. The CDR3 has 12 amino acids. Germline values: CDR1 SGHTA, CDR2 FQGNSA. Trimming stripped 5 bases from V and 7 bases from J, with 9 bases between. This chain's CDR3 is CASSQTWNEQFF. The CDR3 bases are TGTGCCAGCAGCCAGACCTGGAATGAGCAGTTCTTC.